The 21 T cell receptor beta chains below come from one sample, sequenced in a study of response to subunit inactivated influenza vaccine. TCRdb reanalysed the RT-PCR reads using MiXCR and keeps one entry per CDR3 protein. This table holds around 710,000 distinct CDR3 sequences, about 15% found once. The starting material was PBMCs from blood, obtained 14 days before vaccination. The receptor source for this set is a man aged 45-60 years who received an inactivated influenza vaccine.

This rearrangement joins TRBV29-1 to TRBJ2-1; TRBD2 matches at 9 bases. Trimming took 3 bases from V and 12 from J; bases not matched to a gene: 9. There are 13 residues in the CDR3. Germline assignment: CDR1 SQVTM and CDR2 ANQGSEA. The CDR3 here is CSVDGLAGRGQFF. The CDR3 region has the DNA TGCAGCGTTGACGGTCTAGCGGGAAGGGGGCAGTTCTTC.

This clonotype came up a few times. V usage is TRBV28 and J usage is TRBJ1-2; 7 bases align to TRBD1. This CDR3 spans 14 amino acids. Germline V lookup: CDR1 MDHEN, CDR2 SYDVKM. The V gene end was trimmed by 6 bases and the J gene end by 7 bases; junction bases not matched to a gene: 11. CDR3 DNA: TGTGCCAGCAGGACGGGACAGCTCTTTTCTGGCTACACCTTC. Amino acids: CASRTGQLFSGYTF.

This clonotype occurred a few times. The V and J genes are TRBV20-1 and TRBJ2-5; D call uncertain. V lost 1 base to trimming and J lost 0 bases, with 12 bases between them. The CDR3 loop spans 15 amino acids. Germline CDR1 and CDR2: DFQATT and SNEGSKA (reference sequence). CDR3 coding DNA: TGCAGTGCTAGAGGGCTGGAGAAGTACCAAGAGACCCAGTACTTC. Its protein product is CSARGLEKYQETQYF.

This clonotype was seen more than once but under ten times. V gene TRBV7-2 combines with J gene TRBJ1-2, with D unclear. The CDR3 consists of 15 residues. Trimming pared 2 bases from V and 3 bases from J, leaving 13 bases between. The germline gives CDR1 SGHTA, CDR2 FQGNSA. CDR3 bases: TGTGCCAGCAGCTTATGGTCTTCGCCGGACTATGGCTACACCTTC. It yields the protein CASSLWSSPDYGYTF.

The table lists this clonotype with a few counts. V and J are TRBV9 and TRBJ2-3; tentatively, D is TRBD1 or TRBD2 (5 bases each). Germline CDR1 and CDR2: SGDLS and YYNGEE. The CDR3 loop spans 16 amino acids. The germline V and J ends were trimmed by 4 bases and 6 bases, with 21 bases remaining between them. The CDR3 here is CASSLGRQGVYDTQYF. The CDR3 DNA reads TGTGCCAGCAGCCTAGGGCGGCAGGGAGTGTATGATACGCAGTATTTT.

The rearrangement uses TRBV5-1 and TRBJ1-2, with D unclear. CDR1 and CDR2 (germline): SGHRS, YFSETQ. This CDR3 spans 13 amino acids. Trimming left V 2 bases short and J 0 bases short, with 5 bases between. CDR3 region: CASSFSTNYGYTF. The CDR3 region has the DNA TGCGCCAGCAGCTTTAGTACTAACTATGGCTACACCTTC.

This clonotype has only a few counts. The V and J genes are TRBV4-1 and TRBJ2-4, with TRBD1 matching 7 bases. The CDR3 extends over 18 amino acids. The trim removed 4 bases at V and 0 bases at J, leaving 12 bases unmatched. Germline loops: CDR1 MGHRA, CDR2 YSYEKL. This chain's CDR3 is CASSPWDSFQLAKNIQYF. The CDR3 DNA follows: TGCGCCAGCAGCCCATGGGACAGCTTTCAATTAGCCAAAAACATTCAGTACTTC.

The V gene is TRBV28, the J gene TRBJ2-1; D is perhaps TRBD1 (5 bases). From germline, CDR1 is MDHEN and CDR2 SYDVKM. CDR3 length: 12 residues. V shed 3 bases and J shed 8 bases, with 8 bases lying between them. The CDR3 region has the DNA TGTGCCAGCAGTTTTCAGGGCTATGAGCAGTTCTTC. It codes for CASSFQGYEQFF. Complete variable domain (other parts from reference TRBV28 and TRBJ2-1): DVKVTQSSRYLVKRTGEKVFLECVQDMDHENMFWYRQDPGLGLRLIYFSYDVKMKEKGDIPEGYSVSREKKERFSLILESASTNQTSMYLCASSFQGYEQFFGPGTRLTVL.

This clonotype showed up just a few times. The rearrangement uses TRBV4-2 and TRBJ1-1, with D possibly being TRBD1 (5 bases). The CDR3 extends over 14 amino acids. Germline V CDR1 and CDR2: LGHNA, YNFKEQ. V was shortened by 0 bases and J by 6 bases, with 11 bases between the two germline ends. CDR3 in amino acids: CASSQEVTVPEAFF. The DNA for the CDR3 is TGTGCCAGCAGCCAAGAAGTGACAGTGCCTGAAGCTTTCTTT.

This clonotype was seen a handful of times. The V and J genes are TRBV11-2 and TRBJ2-3; 14 bases map to TRBD2. CDR1 is SGHAT and CDR2 is FQNNGV in the germline V gene. This CDR3 comprises 18 residues. The trim removed 4 bases at V and 0 bases at J, leaving 6 bases unmatched. The CDR3 spells CASSSWTSGGSSTDTQYF. For the CDR3, the DNA is TGTGCCAGCAGCTCTTGGACTAGCGGGGGGTCGAGCACAGATACGCAGTATTTT.

The chain is built from TRBV6-5 and TRBJ1-5, with D possibly being TRBD1 (6 bases). This CDR3 contains 18 residues. Per the germline V gene, CDR1 is MNHEY and CDR2 is SVGAGI. Trimming stripped 3 bases from V and 2 bases from J, with 20 bases between. CDR3 residues: CASSYHLRGRAGNQPQHF. The CDR3 coding sequence is TGTGCCAGCAGTTATCACCTTCGGGGGCGCGCGGGCAATCAGCCCCAGCATTTT.

This clonotype was counted between two and nine times. The chain uses TRBV7-2 and TRBJ2-5, with a possible D match to TRBD1 (6 bases). With 5 bases removed from V and 7 bases from J, the gap between germline ends came to 17 bases. CDR1 is SGHTA and CDR2 is FQGNSA in the germline V gene. There are 14 residues in the CDR3. CDR3 sequence: CASSLGQLQATQYF. DNA of the CDR3: TGTGCCAGCAGCCTCGGACAGCTCCAGGCGACCCAGTACTTC.

There are many counts of this clonotype. The chain links TRBV6-1 to TRBJ2-1; TRBD1 matches at 8 bases. This CDR3 is 14 amino acids long. With 5 bases clipped from V and 6 bases from J, the junction kept 6 bases outside the gene matches. Germline-derived CDR1 and CDR2 are MNHNS and SASEGT. CDR3 region: CASSTPDRANEQFF. DNA for the CDR3: TGTGCCAGCAGTACACCGGACAGGGCCAATGAGCAGTTCTTC.

The rearrangement joins TRBV29-1 to TRBJ2-1; no definite D call. This CDR3 has 16 residues. V lost 5 bases, J lost 0 bases, and 17 bases lay in between. In germline, CDR1 is SQVTM, CDR2 ANQGSEA. DNA of the CDR3: TGCAGCGTTTCCCGGACGAGCCCAAGCTCCTACAATGAGCAGTTCTTC. It is translated as CSVSRTSPSSYNEQFF.

In this sample, this clonotype turned up a few times. The chain has TRBV6-2 or TRBV6-3 and TRBJ2-7, with 7 bases matching TRBD2. The CDR3 covers 15 residues. Per the germline V gene, CDR1 is MNHEY and CDR2 is SVGEGT. With V trimmed by 7 bases and J by 0 bases, 9 bases remained unmatched. For the CDR3, the DNA is TGTGCCAGCATTGGTGGGTCTAGCGGCTCCTACGAGCAGTACTTC. This sequence encodes CASIGGSSGSYEQYF.

The table lists this clonotype with a few counts. This chain joins TRBV2 and TRBJ1-4; maybe TRBD1 (6 bases). The CDR3 runs 14 residues. The V gene lost 4 bases and the J gene lost 10 bases, with 16 bases spanning the gap. In germline, CDR1 is SNHLY, CDR2 FYNNEI. The CDR3 coding sequence is TGTGCCAGCAGTGCGAGGCAGGGGATGGGAAAACTGTTTTTT. As protein: CASSARQGMGKLFF.

The chain couples TRBV6-5 to TRBJ2-7; 7 positions agree with TRBD2. Germline V gene sequence: CDR1 MNHEY, CDR2 SVGAGI. CDR3 size: 15 residues. The trim removed 4 bases at V and 3 bases at J, leaving 9 bases unmatched. CDR3 protein: CASSSPSGGVYEQYF. DNA of the CDR3: TGTGCCAGCAGTTCCCCGTCGGGGGGAGTCTACGAGCAGTACTTC.

J is TRBJ2-2 and V is TRBV4-3; TRBD2 aligns across 11 bases. Germline trimming cut 1 base from V and 3 bases from J; bases unmatched to any gene: 7. Germline V gene data show CDR1 as LGHNA and CDR2 as YSLEER. The CDR3 contains 18 residues. The CDR3 here is CASSQGVGLAGYTGELFF. For the CDR3, the DNA is TGCGCCAGCAGCCAAGGCGTCGGACTAGCGGGCTACACCGGGGAGCTGTTTTTT.

The sample holds a few counts of this clonotype. The chain links TRBV7-2 to TRBJ2-5, with TRBD1 matching over 8 bases. There are 15 residues in the CDR3. Trimming at V came to 5 bases and at J to 2 bases, leaving 7 bases not matched to a gene. Germline lookup yields CDR1 SGHTA and CDR2 FQGNSA. The DNA of the CDR3 is TGTGCCAGCAGCCCGAGGACAGGGAGTCAAGAGACCCAGTACTTC. Amino acid sequence: CASSPRTGSQETQYF.

This clonotype was counted ten times or more. The CDR3 nucleotides are TGTGCCAGCAGCATTCGGACTAGCGGGAGTAAACATGAGCAGTTCTTC. It yields the protein CASSIRTSGSKHEQFF. This chain connects TRBV11-2 to TRBJ2-1; 13 nucleotides agree with TRBD2. J gave up 8 bases and V 5 bases, and 9 bases lay outside the gene matches. CDR1 and CDR2 from the germline V gene are SGHAT and FQNNGV. This CDR3 has 16 amino acids.

This clonotype was seen many times. The chain links TRBV7-2 to TRBJ2-2; TRBD2 matches 7 bases. J was trimmed by 2 bases and V by 5 bases; bases with no gene match: 8. CDR3 size: 16 residues. The V gene's germline CDR1 is SGHTA and CDR2 FQGNSA. CDR3 nucleotide sequence: TGTGCCAGCAGCAAAGCCGGGACTACTAACACCGGGGAGCTGTTTTTT. This sequence encodes CASSKAGTTNTGELFF.